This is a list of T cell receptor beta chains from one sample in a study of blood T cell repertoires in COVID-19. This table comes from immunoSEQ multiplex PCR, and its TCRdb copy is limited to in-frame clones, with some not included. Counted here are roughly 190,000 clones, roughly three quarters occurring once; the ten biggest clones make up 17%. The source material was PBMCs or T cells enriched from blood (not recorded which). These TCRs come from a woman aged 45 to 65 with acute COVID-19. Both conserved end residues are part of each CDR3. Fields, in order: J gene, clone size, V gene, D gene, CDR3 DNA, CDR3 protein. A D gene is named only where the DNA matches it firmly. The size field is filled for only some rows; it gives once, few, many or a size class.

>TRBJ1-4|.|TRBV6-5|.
TGTGCCAGCAGTTACCGGGGTCCTAATGAAAAACTGTTTTTT
CASSYRGPNEKLFF
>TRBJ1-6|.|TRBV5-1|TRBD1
TGCGCCAGCAGCTTGGGACAGGGGAGTTCACCCCTCCACTTT
CASSLGQGSSPLHF
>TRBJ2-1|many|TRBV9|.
TGTGCCAGCAGCGTGGCTGACTCCTACAATGAGCAGTTCTTC
CASSVADSYNEQFF
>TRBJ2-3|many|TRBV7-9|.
TGTGCCAGCAGCTTCTCTCGGAGCGGTAACTCAGATACGCAGTATTTT
CASSFSRSGNSDTQYF
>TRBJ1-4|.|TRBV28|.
TGTGCCATACAGGGTGAAAAACTGTTTTTT
CAIQGEKLFF
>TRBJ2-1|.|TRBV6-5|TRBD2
TGTGCCAGCAGAATACTAGCGGGGGAGGTCAATGAGCAGTTCTTC
CASRILAGEVNEQFF
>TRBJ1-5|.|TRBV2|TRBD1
TGTGCCAGCAAAAAAGTTGGGACAGGCAATCAGCCCCAGCATTTT
CASKKVGTGNQPQHF
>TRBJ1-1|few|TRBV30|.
TGTGCCTCCATCGCCAGGGGATTGTCCCTAGGTGAAGCTTTCTTT
CASIARGLSLGEAFF
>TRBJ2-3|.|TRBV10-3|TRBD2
TGTGCCACGAACGGGGGGGGGAGTTTGGATACGCAGTATTTT
CATNGGGSLDTQYF
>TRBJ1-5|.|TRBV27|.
TGTGCCAGCAGTTTATGGGCGGGAGAGTTTCAGCCCCAGCATTTT
CASSLWAGEFQPQHF
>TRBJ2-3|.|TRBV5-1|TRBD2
TGCGCCAGCTCCCTTGGACTAGCGGGGGTTCCCACAGATACGCAGTATTTT
CASSLGLAGVPTDTQYF
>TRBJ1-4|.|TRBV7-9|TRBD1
TGTGCCAGCAGCTCCGGACAGGGGATAACGCCAAGCCTCGAACTGTTTTTT
CASSSGQGITPSLELFF
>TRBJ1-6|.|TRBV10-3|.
TGTGCCATCAGCCGACAGAATAATTCACCCCTCCACTTT
CAISRQNNSPLHF
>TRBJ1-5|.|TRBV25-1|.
TGTGCCAGCGGTCCCTCCGGTGGAGCTAGCAATCAGCCCCAGCATTTT
CASGPSGGASNQPQHF
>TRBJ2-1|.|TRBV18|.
TGTGCCAGCTCACCATTTCGGGGGATCAACAATGAGCAGTTCTTC
CASSPFRGINNEQFF
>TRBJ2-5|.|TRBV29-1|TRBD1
TGCAGCGTTGAAGCAGGGGGCTCGAAGACCCAGTACTTC
CSVEAGGSKTQYF
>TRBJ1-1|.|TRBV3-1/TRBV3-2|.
TGTGCCAGCAGCCAAGCCAGGGGATTGACTGAAGCTTTCTTT
CASSQARGLTEAFF
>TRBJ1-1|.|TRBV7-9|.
TGTGCCAGCAGCCCCCCGGGGGGCCCAGGGGCTTTCTTT
CASSPPGGPGAFF
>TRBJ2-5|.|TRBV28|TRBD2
TGTGCCAGCAGTTTCCGAGGCGGCGGGGGGGCACAAGAGACCCAGTACTTC
CASSFRGGGGAQETQYF
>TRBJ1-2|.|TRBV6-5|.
TGTGCCAGCAGTCTTTGGCAGTCCCCCCAAGGCTACACCTTC
CASSLWQSPQGYTF
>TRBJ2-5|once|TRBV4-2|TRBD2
TGTGCCAGCAGCCAGCAACCGGGACTAGCGGGGGGGCGGGAGACCCAGTACTTC
CASSQQPGLAGGRETQYF
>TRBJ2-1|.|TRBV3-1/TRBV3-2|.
TGTGCCAGCAGCCCCGACACGGCAGGGCACAATGAGCAGTTCTTC
CASSPDTAGHNEQFF
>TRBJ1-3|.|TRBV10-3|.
TGTGCCATCAGTGATTTCAGATCCTCTGGAAACACCATATATTTT
CAISDFRSSGNTIYF
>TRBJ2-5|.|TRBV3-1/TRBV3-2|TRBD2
TGTGCCAGCAGCCTAGCGGGTCCCCAAGAGACCCAGTACTTC
CASSLAGPQETQYF